The 27 T cell receptor beta chains presented below share a single source sample, sequenced in a study of T cell responses to AZD1222 COVID-19 vaccine listed by TCRdb under 2021. The library was obtained by the immunoSEQ multiplex PCR assay. TCRdb holds this immuneACCESS table with in-frame rearrangements only. Some clones are missing; in checked studies, unresolved V genes explain under half, and the rest has no known cause. In all, the sample holds 130,000 to 150,000 clones, and 70% to 90% of those were seen once. Of the sample, roughly 16% falls within the top ten clones. The time point label of this sample denotes: baseline before first vaccination. Material: peripheral blood, obtained on day 0 of AZD1222 vaccination. The receptor source for this set is an adult in good health.

The chain has TRBV16 and TRBJ1-1; 7 nucleotides align to TRBD1. Germline V gene sequence: CDR1 KGHSY, CDR2 FQNENV. The V and J ends lost 6 bases and 2 bases, in that order; junction bases with no gene match: 9. CDR3 length: 15 residues. CDR3 DNA sequence: TGTGCCAGCAGAAATCAGGGGGTCCCCAACACTGAAGCTTTCTTT. This gives the protein CASRNQGVPNTEAFF.

V gene TRBV3-1 (or the pseudogene TRBV3-2) combines with J gene TRBJ2-7; D is uncertain. V was pared by 1 base and J by 2 bases, with 9 bases between. The germline gives CDR1 LGHDT, CDR2 YNNKEL (reference sequence). CDR3 size: 14 residues. CDR3 protein: CASSQAWVTYEQYF. The CDR3 DNA is TGTGCCAGCAGCCAAGCTTGGGTAACCTACGAGCAGTACTTC.

The J gene is TRBJ1-1, the V gene TRBV5-5; D unclear. The V end was cut by 1 base, the J end by 5 bases, with 15 bases between. CDR3 size: 15 residues. Germline-derived CDR1 and CDR2 are SGHKS and YYEKEE (reference sequence). CDR3 sequence reads: CASSLLDGGSTEAFF. The CDR3 region has the DNA TGTGCCAGCAGCTTGTTGGACGGAGGGAGTACTGAAGCTTTCTTT.

V is TRBV19 and J is TRBJ2-5; TRBD2 matches at 13 bases. This CDR3 has 17 amino acids. J was trimmed by 1 base and V by 1 base; bases with no gene match: 3. The germline CDR1 and CDR2 sequences are LNHDA and SQIVND (reference sequence). In DNA, the CDR3 is TGTGCCAGTAGTATAGGGACTAGCGGGGGTTCCCAAGAGACCCAGTACTTC. Translation gives CASSIGTSGGSQETQYF.

The chain carries TRBV5-6 and TRBJ1-3; weak D call: TRBD1 (5 bases). There are 15 residues in the CDR3. V lost 4 bases to trimming and J lost 5 bases, with 16 bases between them. CDR1 is SGHDT, CDR2 YYEEEE, per germline. This CDR3 is CASSLLPGLRNTIYF. CDR3 nucleotides: TGTGCCAGCAGCCTACTACCGGGACTTAGAAACACCATATATTTT.

The chain recombines TRBV10-3 with TRBJ1-2; 8 positions match TRBD1. The CDR3 loop spans 13 amino acids. J gave up 1 base and V 10 bases, and 5 bases lay outside the gene matches. Germline lookup yields CDR1 ENHRY and CDR2 SYGVKD. This CDR3 is CATGQGGNYGYTF. The CDR3 DNA reads as TGTGCCACAGGACAGGGCGGTAACTATGGCTACACCTTC.

The gene calls are TRBV2 and TRBJ1-1, with TRBD1 as a possible D gene (5 bases). Trimming took 8 bases from V and 1 from J, leaving 14 bases between them. Germline V gives CDR1 SNHLY, CDR2 FYNNEI. This CDR3 spans 14 amino acids. As DNA, the CDR3 is TGTGCCAGCGCTACCGGTCAGGGGAACACTGAAGCTTTCTTT. Translating gives CASATGQGNTEAFF.

Concerning this clone: In the same sample, other DNA sequences code for this CDR3. The chain employs TRBV18 and TRBJ1-1; D unclear. From germline, CDR1 is KGHSH and CDR2 LQKENI. This CDR3 is 14 amino acids long. V lost 2 bases to trimming and J lost 3 bases, with 10 bases between them. The CDR3 DNA reads TGTGCCAGCTCACCAGGTTTAAGGGACACTGAAGCTTTCTTT. Protein sequence: CASSPGLRDTEAFF.

This chain connects TRBV2 to TRBJ1-1, with TRBD1 as a possible D gene (5 bases). Germline CDR1 SNHLY, CDR2 FYNNEI. V lost 8 bases to trimming and J lost 3 bases, with 13 bases between them. The CDR3 is made up of 13 amino acids. In DNA, the CDR3 is TGTGCCAGCCTCACGCAGGGTGACACTGAAGCTTTCTTT. As protein: CASLTQGDTEAFF.

The chain carries TRBV5-1 and TRBJ1-1; no clear D gene. Per the germline V gene, CDR1 is SGHRS and CDR2 is YFSETQ. CDR3 size: 15 residues. V lost 6 bases to trimming and J lost 3 bases, with 18 bases between them. The CDR3 DNA is TGCGCCAGCAACCCCTCCCGGGGTTATGACACTGAAGCTTTCTTT. Its translation: CASNPSRGYDTEAFF.

The genes are TRBV3-1 (or the pseudogene TRBV3-2) and TRBJ1-1; D is perhaps TRBD1 (6 bases). The germline V gene encodes CDR1 LGHDT and CDR2 YNNKEL (reference sequence). The V and J ends lost 4 bases and 8 bases respectively, with 8 bases between them. This CDR3 spans 11 amino acids. The CDR3 DNA reads as TGTGCCAGCAGCCTCGACAGGGAAGCTTTCTTT. It translates to CASSLDREAFF.

The rearrangement joins TRBV5-6 to TRBJ1-2; D might be TRBD1 (5 bases). The CDR3 is 14 amino acids. CDR1 is SGHDT and CDR2 is YYEEEE in the germline V gene. Trimming took 4 bases from V and 4 from J, leaving 14 bases between them. The CDR3 DNA reads as TGTGCCAGCAGCATTCAGGGAGCCTTCTATGGCTACACCTTC. Amino acid sequence: CASSIQGAFYGYTF.

The V call is TRBV4-2, the J call TRBJ1-2; maybe TRBD1 (5 bases). Per germline, CDR1 LGHNA and CDR2 YNFKEQ. The CDR3 loop spans 19 amino acids. V gave up 0 bases and J gave up 5 bases, with 25 bases separating them. The CDR3 DNA is TGTGCCAGCAGCCAAGATTTACGGCCTTCCCTGGGGGATAATTATGGCTACACCTTC. This encodes CASSQDLRPSLGDNYGYTF.

The chain recombines TRBV28 with TRBJ1-3, with D maybe TRBD1 (6 bases). The CDR3 runs to 15 residues. Trimming removed 5 bases at V and 4 bases at J, with 15 bases between. Germline V gives CDR1 MDHEN, CDR2 SYDVKM. The CDR3 region has the DNA TGTGCCAGCAGTAGCAGGGGAAGGATCGGAAACACCATATATTTT. This encodes CASSSRGRIGNTIYF.

This sequence joins TRBV12-3 or TRBV12-4 and TRBJ1-4; tentatively, D is TRBD1 (5 bases). There are 12 residues in the CDR3. The V end was cut by 4 bases, the J end by 11 bases, with 11 bases between. CDR3 in DNA: TGTGCCAGCAGTTCAGTCAGGGAGAAACTGTTTTTT. Residues: CASSSVREKLFF.

The chain combines TRBV15 with TRBJ2-1; 10 positions agree with TRBD2. The J segment lost 5 bases and the V segment lost 0 bases, leaving 4 bases of the junction unmatched. The germline CDR1 and CDR2 sequences are LNHNV and YYDKDF (reference sequence). The CDR3 extends over 16 amino acids. The CDR3 nucleotides read TGTGCCACCAGCAGAGAGAGCGGGGGGGCACACAATGAGCAGTTCTTC. It yields the protein CATSRESGGAHNEQFF.

The sample holds a few counts of this clone. The chain joins TRBV11-3 to TRBJ1-3, with D possibly being TRBD1 (5 bases). The CDR3 covers 14 residues. Germline loops: CDR1 SGHNT, CDR2 YENEEA. The V end was cut by 5 bases, the J end by 4 bases, with 12 bases between. This CDR3 is CASSPGTGGNTIYF. In DNA form, the CDR3 reads TGTGCCAGCAGCCCGGGGACGGGAGGAAACACCATATATTTT. The full variable domain, completed using reference TRBV11-3 and TRBJ1-3, is EAGVVQSPRYKIIEKKQPVAFWCNPISGHNTLYWYLQNLGQGPELLIRYENEEAVDDSQLPKDRFSAERLKGVDSTLKIQPAELGDSAVYLCASSPGTGGNTIYFGEGSWLTVV.

The chain carries TRBV12-3 or TRBV12-4 and TRBJ1-5; 7 bases line up with TRBD1. V gave up 2 bases and J gave up 9 bases; unmatched junction bases: 1. The CDR3 length is 12 residues. The CDR3 bases are TGTGCCAGCAGTTTAAACAGGGGGCCCCAGCATTTT. Its translation is CASSLNRGPQHF.

The rearrangement joins TRBV6-1 to TRBJ2-7, with unresolved D. Trimming stripped 0 bases from V and 9 bases from J, with 9 bases between. Germline values: CDR1 MNHNS, CDR2 SASEGT. CDR3 length: 12 amino acids. The CDR3 DNA sequence: TGTGCCAGCAGTGAAGCATTTTTGGGGCAGTACTTC. It specifies CASSEAFLGQYF.

This CDR3 is CASSIVDTQYF. CDR3 nucleotide sequence: TGTGCCAGTAGTATAGTAGATACGCAGTATTTT. V and J are TRBV19 and TRBJ2-3; D remains unclear. The CDR3 has 11 amino acids. V lost 1 base and J lost 5, with 1 base in between. Germline loops: CDR1 LNHDA, CDR2 SQIVND (reference sequence).

The chain combines TRBV13 with TRBJ1-1; D ambiguous. The V gene lost 8 bases and the J gene lost 5 bases, with 15 bases spanning the gap. This CDR3 spans 13 amino acids. The V gene's germline CDR1 is PRHDT and CDR2 FYEKMQ (reference sequence). Written as DNA, the CDR3 is TGTGCCAGCGGACTTCAGCGTCGTACTGAAGCTTTCTTT. Protein: CASGLQRRTEAFF.

The chain has TRBV9 and TRBJ1-5; TRBD1 matches at 12 bases. This CDR3 region has 19 residues. Trimming cost V 3 bases and J 3 bases; bases outside gene matches: 13. Germline CDR1 reads SGDLS; CDR2 reads YYNGEE. The CDR3 DNA sequence: TGTGCCAGCAGCGGTAGCCGGGACAGGGGGCCAGATGACAATCAGCCCCAGCATTTT. This translates into CASSGSRDRGPDDNQPQHF.

The chain has TRBV19 and TRBJ1-2; maybe TRBD1 (5 bases). CDR1 is LNHDA and CDR2 is SQIVND in the germline V gene (reference sequence). There are 12 residues in the CDR3. Trimming removed 6 bases at V and 5 bases at J, with 10 bases between. CDR3 sequence: CASREQGYGYTF. CDR3 coding DNA: TGTGCCAGTAGGGAGCAGGGTTATGGCTACACCTTC.

This clone was seen just once. DNA of the CDR3: TGCGCCAGCAGCCAAGAGTGGGCAGGGAGCGGCTACACCTTC. It yields the protein CASSQEWAGSGYTF. The chain carries TRBV4-1 and TRBJ1-2; TRBD1 might be the D (5 bases). Germline loops: CDR1 MGHRA, CDR2 YSYEKL. This CDR3 has 14 residues. Trimming took 0 bases from V and 8 from J, leaving 13 bases between them.

This clone was detected only once. The chain uses TRBV6-5 and TRBJ1-2, with a tentative D call TRBD1 (5 bases). Per germline, CDR1 MNHEY and CDR2 SVGAGI. Trimming cost V 1 base and J 4 bases, with 13 bases left between them. The CDR3 sequence is 15 residues long. CDR3 sequence: CASSYFSRGSYGYTF. The CDR3 coding sequence is TGTGCCAGCAGTTACTTCTCGAGGGGCTCCTATGGCTACACCTTC.

The CDR3 coding sequence is TGTGCCAGCAGCTTCTTGCCGGAGGTGAACACTGAAGCTTTCTTT. Translated, it gives CASSFLPEVNTEAFF. The chain carries TRBV13 and TRBJ1-1; D is ambiguous. From germline, CDR1 is PRHDT and CDR2 FYEKMQ (reference sequence). CDR3 length: 15 residues. Trimming left V 3 bases short and J 0 bases short, with 11 bases between.

The CDR3: CASSLATGQNPWKLFF. CDR3 DNA sequence: TGCGCCAGCAGCTTGGCAACAGGCCAAAATCCGTGGAAACTGTTTTTT. The chain couples TRBV5-1 to TRBJ1-4, with a weak D call TRBD1 (5 bases). V dropped 0 bases and J dropped 11 bases, with 20 bases sitting between them. CDR3 size: 16 residues. Germline CDR1 reads SGHRS; CDR2 reads YFSETQ.